The 4 T cell receptor beta chains below all came from one sample that was sequenced in a study of CD8 T cells in ankylosing spondylitis. From the 5' RACE reads, TCRdb called clonotypes with MiXCR, one entry per CDR3 protein. The table has under 200,000 distinct CDR3 sequences, approximately 10% seen once; the top ten hold almost 30%. The sequenced sample was blood, either unsorted or a sorted T cell fraction (not recorded which). The receptors were gathered from a male donor with ankylosing spondylitis or in good health (not recorded which).

This clonotype has a count of ten or more. The DNA of the CDR3 is TGCAGTGCTTCAGACAGGGTCACTGGAAACACCATATATTTT. This sequence encodes CSASDRVTGNTIYF. The V gene is TRBV20-1, the J gene TRBJ1-3, with 7 bases aligning to TRBD1. The CDR3 is 14 amino acids. V lost 5 bases and J lost 2; bases outside the gene matches: 6. Germline values: CDR1 DFQATT, CDR2 SNEGSKA (reference sequence).

The chain employs TRBV20-1 and TRBJ1-2; TRBD1 agrees at 8 bases. J gave up 8 bases and V 1 base, and 6 bases lay outside the gene matches. This CDR3 is 13 amino acids long. Germline V gene data show CDR1 as DFQATT and CDR2 as SNEGSKA (reference sequence). CDR3 DNA sequence: TGCAGTGCTAGAGTGCAGGGGGCGACGGGCTACACCTTC. It specifies CSARVQGATGYTF.

This clonotype was found many times. The V gene is TRBV10-3, the J gene TRBJ2-3; D not certain. Looked up from germline, CDR1 is ENHRY and CDR2 is SYGVKD. This CDR3 is built from 12 residues. V lost 4 bases to trimming and J lost 0 bases, with 2 bases between them. Here the CDR3 DNA reads TGTGCCATCAGTGGCAGCACAGATACGCAGTATTTT. This gives the protein CAISGSTDTQYF.

The rearrangement links TRBV20-1 to TRBJ2-7; D might be TRBD1 (6 bases). The germline V and J ends were trimmed by 3 bases and 2 bases, with 26 bases remaining between them. Germline CDR1 DFQATT, CDR2 SNEGSKA (reference sequence). The CDR3 is made up of 18 amino acids. CDR3 bases: TGCAGTGCTAGGGGCGCGGACAGCCTTCGAATCGACACCTACGAGCAGTACTTC. Translation gives CSARGADSLRIDTYEQYF.